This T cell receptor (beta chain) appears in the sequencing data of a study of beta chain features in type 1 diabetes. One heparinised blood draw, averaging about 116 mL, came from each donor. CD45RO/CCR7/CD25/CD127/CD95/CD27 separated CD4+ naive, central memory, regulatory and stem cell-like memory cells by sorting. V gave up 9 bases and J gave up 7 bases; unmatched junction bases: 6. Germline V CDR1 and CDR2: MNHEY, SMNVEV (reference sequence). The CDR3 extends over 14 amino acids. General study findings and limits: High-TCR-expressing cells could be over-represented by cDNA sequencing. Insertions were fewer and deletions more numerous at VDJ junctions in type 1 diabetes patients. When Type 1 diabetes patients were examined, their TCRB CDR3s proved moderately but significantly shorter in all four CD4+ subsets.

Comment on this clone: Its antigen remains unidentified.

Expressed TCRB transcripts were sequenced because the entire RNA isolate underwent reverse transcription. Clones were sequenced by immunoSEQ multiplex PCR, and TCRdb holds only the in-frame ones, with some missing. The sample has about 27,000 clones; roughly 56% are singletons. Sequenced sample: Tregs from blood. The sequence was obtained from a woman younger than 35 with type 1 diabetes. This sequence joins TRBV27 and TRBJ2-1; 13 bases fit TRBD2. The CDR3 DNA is TGTGCCAGTTCGGGACTAGCGGGAAGGAATGAGCAGTTCTTC. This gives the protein CASSGLAGRNEQFF.